These T cell receptor beta chains were read from a single sample in a study of naive and memory T cell subsets. TCRdb reanalysed the UMI-ligation and nested PCR reads using MiXCR and keeps one entry per CDR3 protein. This repertoire shows 98,000 or so distinct CDR3 sequences, around 11% found once; its top ten account for just over 0.13%. Material: naive CD4+ T cells from blood. The receptor set was obtained from a human donor in good health. Each CDR3 is given with its conserved first and last residue. D genes are given only for firm matches. For some rows the clone size is stated as once, few or many, or as a class when expanded; others skip it.

d_call,clone_size,v_call,j_call,cdr3_nt,cdr3_aa
-,few,TRBV7-2,TRBJ1-1,TGTGCCAGCAGCCCACATGCGAACACTGAAGCTTTCTTT,CASSPHANTEAFF
TRBD1,-,TRBV12-3/TRBV12-4,TRBJ1-5,TGTGCCAGCAGTCACTCCCGGGACAGGGGCTATCAGCCCCAGCATTTT,CASSHSRDRGYQPQHF
-,few,TRBV12-3/TRBV12-4,TRBJ2-2,TGTGCCAGCATCCCGCCGGGACGAAAGAACACCGGGGAGCTGTTTTTT,CASIPPGRKNTGELFF
-,few,TRBV7-8,TRBJ2-7,TGTGCCAGCAGCTCCCCGAATCGAGGGGTGAACGAGCAGTACTTC,CASSSPNRGVNEQYF
-,-,TRBV27,TRBJ1-2,TGTGCCAGCAGTTTAAGGCAGGACTATGGCTACACCTTC,CASSLRQDYGYTF
TRBD1,few,TRBV7-9,TRBJ1-2,TGTGCCAGCAGCCCCGATGGACAGGGGCACTATGGCTACACCTTC,CASSPDGQGHYGYTF
TRBD1,few,TRBV5-6,TRBJ2-1,TGTGCCAGCAGCAACAGGGGTTCCTACAATGAGCAGTTCTTC,CASSNRGSYNEQFF
TRBD2,-,TRBV3-1,TRBJ2-1,TGTGCCAGCAGCCGAAGACTAGCGGGTAACAATGAGCAGTTCTTC,CASSRRLAGNNEQFF
TRBD1,few,TRBV7-8,TRBJ2-7,TGTGCCAGCAGCTTACAGGGGGCCCCCTACGAGCAGTACTTC,CASSLQGAPYEQYF
TRBD2,many,TRBV19,TRBJ2-7,TGTGCCAGTAGTAAGGTCAAACTAGCGGAGAGCTCCTACGAGCAGTACTTC,CASSKVKLAESSYEQYF
-,many,TRBV27,TRBJ1-6,TGTGCCACAGGGCGGGCCTATAATTCACCCCTCCACTTT,CATGRAYNSPLHF
-,-,TRBV20-1,TRBJ1-2,TGCAGTGCTAGGGACGCCCGACCCCTGGCGTATGGCTACACCTTC,CSARDARPLAYGYTF
TRBD2,-,TRBV20-1,TRBJ2-2,TGCAGTGCGCGGACTAGCGGGAGGGTCGGGGAGCTGTTTTTT,CSARTSGRVGELFF
-,-,TRBV25-1,TRBJ2-1,TGTGCCAGCAGTCAATTAATACCCCTGACCAGGCGGGCCAGAGCGAATGAGCAGTTCTTC,CASSQLIPLTRRARANEQFF
TRBD2,-,TRBV20-1,TRBJ2-3,TGCAGTACCGAGACTAGCTCTGTGGATACGCAGTATTTT,CSTETSSVDTQYF
-,few,TRBV6-1,TRBJ1-4,TGTGCCAGCAGAAGGGGACCCAATGAAAAACTGTTTTTT,CASRRGPNEKLFF
-,few,TRBV7-2,TRBJ2-7,TGTGCCAGCAACCAAACACCCGGGACAAACTACGAGCAGTACTTC,CASNQTPGTNYEQYF
-,few,TRBV28,TRBJ2-1,TGTGCCAGCAGCCGGGCAGGGGGGGTATATGAGCAGTTCTTC,CASSRAGGVYEQFF
TRBD2,-,TRBV4-3,TRBJ2-1,TGCGCCAGCAGCCAAGATCTGGGACTAAAATCCTACAATGAGCAGTTCTTC,CASSQDLGLKSYNEQFF
TRBD1,-,TRBV14,TRBJ1-1,TGTGCCAGCAGCCAAGATTACGGACAGGTGAACACTGAAGCTTTCTTT,CASSQDYGQVNTEAFF
-,few,TRBV7-8,TRBJ1-1,TGTGCCAGCAGCTTAGTTTATGGTGAAGCTTTCTTT,CASSLVYGEAFF
-,few,TRBV7-2,TRBJ2-1,TGTGCCAGCAGCTTAGCGGGGGGGCCGTTTGAGCAGTTCTTC,CASSLAGGPFEQFF
-,few,TRBV28,TRBJ1-1,TGTGCCAGCAGTTTTCTTAGAGACACTGAAGCTTTCTTT,CASSFLRDTEAFF
-,-,TRBV20-1,TRBJ1-6,TGCAGTGCTACCGACACAAGCTCCTATAATTCACCCCTCCACTTT,CSATDTSSYNSPLHF
TRBD2,-,TRBV5-1,TRBJ2-1,TGCGCCAGCAGCCTTGGACTTGGACTAGCTTTGGATGAGCAGTTCTTC,CASSLGLGLALDEQFF
-,few,TRBV18,TRBJ2-5,TGTGCCAGCCGCCAGGGATTAGGAGAGACCCAGTACTTC,CASRQGLGETQYF
TRBD1,-,TRBV7-3,TRBJ2-1,TGTGCCAGCAGCCCCCTGACAGGGTGGGATTTGAATGAGCAGTTCTTC,CASSPLTGWDLNEQFF
-,few,TRBV16,TRBJ1-6,TGTGCCAGCAGCGGATTTGGGGGGTCCCTCCACTTT,CASSGFGGSLHF
TRBD2,few,TRBV19,TRBJ2-1,TGTGCCAGTAAGGGACTAGCGGGGGGTGACAATGAGCAGTTCTTC,CASKGLAGGDNEQFF
-,-,TRBV9,TRBJ2-3,TGTGCCAGCAGTTCGAGTCCTCTCGCAGATACGCAGTATTTT,CASSSSPLADTQYF
-,few,TRBV4-2,TRBJ2-1,TGTGCCAGCAGCGAGAGGAGTAGCGGCTACAATGAGCAGTTCTTC,CASSERSSGYNEQFF
TRBD2,few,TRBV30,TRBJ2-7,TGTGCCTGGAGTGGACTAGCGGGAGGCTGGTACGAGCAGTACTTC,CAWSGLAGGWYEQYF
-,-,TRBV20-1,TRBJ2-5,TGCAGTGCTAGAGATCCCGGGACACAAGAGACCCAGTACTTC,CSARDPGTQETQYF
-,few,TRBV25-1,TRBJ2-6,TGTGCCAGCAGTGAATGGCAGAACTCTGGGGCCAACGTCCTGACTTTC,CASSEWQNSGANVLTF
-,-,TRBV6-2/TRBV6-3,TRBJ1-6,TGTGCCAGCCGGGTTCGGTTGGATTCACCCCTCCACTTT,CASRVRLDSPLHF
-,many,TRBV20-1,TRBJ2-5,TGCAGTGCCACGGGCCCCCCCCTAACCCAGTACTTC,CSATGPPLTQYF
TRBD1,many,TRBV7-2,TRBJ2-3,TGTGCCAGCACCCCTTCCGACAGGGGCTCAGATACGCAGTATTTT,CASTPSDRGSDTQYF
-,many,TRBV30,TRBJ2-2,TGTGCCCGGAGGACCTTCGGGGAGCTGTTTTTT,CARRTFGELFF
TRBD2,many,TRBV20-1,TRBJ2-2,TGCAGTGCCGGGACTAGCGGGGGGATGAACACCGGGGAGCTGTTTTTT,CSAGTSGGMNTGELFF
TRBD1,few,TRBV19,TRBJ2-2,TGTGCCAGTACTCCCCCAGGGGGAAACACCGGGGAGCTGTTTTTT,CASTPPGGNTGELFF
TRBD2,-,TRBV11-3,TRBJ2-3,TGTGCCAGCAGCTTCACAAACCTAGCGGCTTCTAGCACAGATACGCAGTATTTT,CASSFTNLAASSTDTQYF
-,-,TRBV6-5,TRBJ2-1,TGTGCCAGCAGTCCACCCAGGGGAGGGGGGAATGAGCAGTTCTTC,CASSPPRGGGNEQFF
-,-,TRBV7-2,TRBJ2-7,TGTGCCAGCAGCTCGAGGGGGGGACGCATCGAGCAGTACTTC,CASSSRGGRIEQYF
TRBD1,few,TRBV12-3/TRBV12-4,TRBJ1-1,TGTGCCAGCAGTCAGGGACAGGGTTTCATGAACACTGAAGCTTTCTTT,CASSQGQGFMNTEAFF
-,many,TRBV6-5,TRBJ2-2,TGTGCCAGCAGTTCAGCTGGAAATCCCAACACCGGGGAGCTGTTTTTT,CASSSAGNPNTGELFF
-,few,TRBV6-6,TRBJ2-7,TGTGCCAGCAGTTACTGGGGGACCTCCTACGAGCAGTACTTC,CASSYWGTSYEQYF
TRBD1,many,TRBV14,TRBJ1-2,TGTGCCAGCAGCCAAGTGCCCCAGGGGGCGAGCGGCTACACCTTC,CASSQVPQGASGYTF
-,few,TRBV3-1,TRBJ2-1,TGTGCCAGCAGCGTCCGGGTCTCAGGGGAGCAGTTCTTC,CASSVRVSGEQFF
-,many,TRBV5-6,TRBJ2-3,TGTGCCAGCAGCAAAAAACAACCAGATACGCAGTATTTT,CASSKKQPDTQYF
-,many,TRBV20-1,TRBJ2-7,TGCAGTGCTTACCCAGGGGCCGGAACAACTTACGAGCAGTACTTC,CSAYPGAGTTYEQYF
-,few,TRBV7-2,TRBJ2-3,TGTGCCAGCAGCACAACCACCTCCGGGGCGCAGTATTTT,CASSTTTSGAQYF
-,-,TRBV12-3/TRBV12-4,TRBJ1-2,TGTGCCAGCAGTTCCCTTGGATCGCCGTTCAACTATGGCTACACCTTC,CASSSLGSPFNYGYTF